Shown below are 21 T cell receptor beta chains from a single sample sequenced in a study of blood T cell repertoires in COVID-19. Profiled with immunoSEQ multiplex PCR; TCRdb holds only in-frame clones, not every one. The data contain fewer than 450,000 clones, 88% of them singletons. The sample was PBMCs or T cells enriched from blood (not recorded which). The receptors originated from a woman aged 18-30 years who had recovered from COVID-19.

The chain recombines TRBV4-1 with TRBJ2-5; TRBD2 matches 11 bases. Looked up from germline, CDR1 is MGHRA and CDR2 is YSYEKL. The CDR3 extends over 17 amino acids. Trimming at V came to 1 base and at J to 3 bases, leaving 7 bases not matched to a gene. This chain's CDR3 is CASSQVGLAGGEETQYF. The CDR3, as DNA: TGCGCCAGCAGCCAAGTGGGGTTAGCGGGGGGGGAAGAGACCCAGTACTTC.

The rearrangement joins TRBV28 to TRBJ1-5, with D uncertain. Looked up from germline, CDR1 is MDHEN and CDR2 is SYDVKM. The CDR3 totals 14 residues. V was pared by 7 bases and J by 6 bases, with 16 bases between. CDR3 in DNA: TGTGCCAGCACCATTACTCGGAGTGGTCAGCCCCAGCATTTT. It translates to CASTITRSGQPQHF.

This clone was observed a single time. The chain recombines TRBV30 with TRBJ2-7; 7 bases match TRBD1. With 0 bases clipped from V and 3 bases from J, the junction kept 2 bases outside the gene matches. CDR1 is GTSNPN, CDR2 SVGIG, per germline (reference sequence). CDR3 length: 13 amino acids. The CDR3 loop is CAWSVQGSYEQYF. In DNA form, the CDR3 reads TGTGCCTGGAGTGTACAGGGGAGCTACGAGCAGTACTTC.

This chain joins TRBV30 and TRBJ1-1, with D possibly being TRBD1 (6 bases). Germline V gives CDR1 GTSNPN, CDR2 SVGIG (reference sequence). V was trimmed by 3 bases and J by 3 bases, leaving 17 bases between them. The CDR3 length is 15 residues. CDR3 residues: CAWSQATGTDTEAFF. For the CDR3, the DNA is TGTGCCTGGAGCCAAGCCACAGGGACGGACACTGAAGCTTTCTTT.

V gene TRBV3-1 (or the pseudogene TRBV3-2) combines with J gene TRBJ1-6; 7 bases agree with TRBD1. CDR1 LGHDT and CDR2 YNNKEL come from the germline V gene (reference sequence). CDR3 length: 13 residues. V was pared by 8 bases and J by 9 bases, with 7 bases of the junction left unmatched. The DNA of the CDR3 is TGTGCCAGCGGCGCGCAGGGGGGTTCACCCCTCCACTTT. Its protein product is CASGAQGGSPLHF.

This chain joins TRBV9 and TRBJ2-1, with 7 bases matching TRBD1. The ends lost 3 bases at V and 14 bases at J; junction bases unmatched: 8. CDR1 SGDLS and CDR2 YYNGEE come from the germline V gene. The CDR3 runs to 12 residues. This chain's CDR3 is CASSANRGWKFF. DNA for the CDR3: TGTGCCAGCAGCGCAAACAGGGGATGGAAGTTCTTC.

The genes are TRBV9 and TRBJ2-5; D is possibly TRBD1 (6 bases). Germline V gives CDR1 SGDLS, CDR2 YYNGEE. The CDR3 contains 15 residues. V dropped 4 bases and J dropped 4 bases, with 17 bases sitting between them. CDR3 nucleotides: TGTGCCAGCAGCCCCCAGGGGACGGCAGGAGAGACCCAGTACTTC. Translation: CASSPQGTAGETQYF.

For the CDR3, the DNA is TGTGCCAGTAGTATAGAATTTGGCTTAAAGAATCAGCCCCAGCATTTT. Translating gives CASSIEFGLKNQPQHF. The J gene is TRBJ1-5, the V gene TRBV19; D ambiguous. The V end lost 0 bases, the J end lost 4 bases, and 13 bases lay between the germline ends. The germline gives CDR1 LNHDA, CDR2 SQIVND (reference sequence). This CDR3 is built from 16 residues.

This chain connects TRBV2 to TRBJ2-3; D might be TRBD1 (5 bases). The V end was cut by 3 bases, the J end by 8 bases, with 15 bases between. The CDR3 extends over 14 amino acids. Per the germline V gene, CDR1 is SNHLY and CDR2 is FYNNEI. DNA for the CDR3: TGTGCCAGCAGTGATTCCAGGGTGTCGGGTACGCAGTATTTT. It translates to CASSDSRVSGTQYF.

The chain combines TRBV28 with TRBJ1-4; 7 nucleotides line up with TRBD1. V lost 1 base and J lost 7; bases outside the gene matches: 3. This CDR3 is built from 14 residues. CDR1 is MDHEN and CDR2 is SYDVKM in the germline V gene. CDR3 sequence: CASSLLGTAEKLFF. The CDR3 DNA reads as TGTGCCAGCAGTTTATTAGGGACAGCTGAAAAACTGTTTTTT.

The chain's CDR3 is CAIREGQGVPNYGYTF. The DNA of the CDR3 is TGTGCCATCAGGGAGGGACAGGGGGTTCCTAACTATGGCTACACCTTC. The gene calls are TRBV10-3 and TRBJ1-2; 11 nucleotides agree with TRBD1. The CDR3 contains 16 residues. V shed 6 bases and J 0 bases; nucleotides not matched to a gene: 6. CDR1 is ENHRY and CDR2 is SYGVKD in the germline V gene.

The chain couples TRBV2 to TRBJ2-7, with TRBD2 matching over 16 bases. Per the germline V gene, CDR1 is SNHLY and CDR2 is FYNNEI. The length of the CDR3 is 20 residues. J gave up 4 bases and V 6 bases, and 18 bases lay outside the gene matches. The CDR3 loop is CASRGVTRGLAGGKSYEQYF. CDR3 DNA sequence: TGTGCCAGCAGGGGAGTTACTCGGGGACTAGCGGGGGGGAAGTCGTACGAGCAGTACTTC. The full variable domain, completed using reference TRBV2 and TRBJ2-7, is EPEVTQTPSHQVTQMGQEVILRCVPISNHLYFYWYRQILGQKVEFLVSFYNNEISEKSEIFDDQFSVERPDGSNFTLKIRSTKLEDSAMYFCASRGVTRGLAGGKSYEQYFGPGTRLTVT.

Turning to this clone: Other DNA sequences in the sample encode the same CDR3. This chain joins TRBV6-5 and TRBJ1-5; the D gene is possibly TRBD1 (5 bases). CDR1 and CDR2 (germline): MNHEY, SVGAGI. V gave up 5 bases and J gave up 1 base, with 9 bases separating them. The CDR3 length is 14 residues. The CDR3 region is CASSPGLSNQPQHF. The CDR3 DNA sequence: TGTGCCAGCAGTCCGGGACTGAGCAATCAGCCCCAGCATTTT.

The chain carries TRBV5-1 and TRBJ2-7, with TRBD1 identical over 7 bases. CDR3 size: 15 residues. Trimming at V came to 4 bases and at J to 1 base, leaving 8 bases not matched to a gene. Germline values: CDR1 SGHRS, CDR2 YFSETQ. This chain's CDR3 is CASSPLQGWSYEQYF. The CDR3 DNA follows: TGCGCCAGCAGCCCATTACAGGGGTGGTCCTACGAGCAGTACTTC.

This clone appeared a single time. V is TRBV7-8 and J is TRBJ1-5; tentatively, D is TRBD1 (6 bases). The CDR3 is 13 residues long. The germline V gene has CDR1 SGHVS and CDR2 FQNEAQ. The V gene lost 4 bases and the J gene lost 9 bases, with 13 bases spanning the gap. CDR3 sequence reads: CASSSQGPRPQHF. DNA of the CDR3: TGTGCCAGCAGCTCACAGGGTCCCCGGCCCCAGCATTTT.

The CDR3 DNA follows: TGTGCCAGCAGCTTAGGGATCGGGACATCCTCCTACGAGCAGTACTTC. Its protein is CASSLGIGTSSYEQYF. The chain employs TRBV7-6 and TRBJ2-7; tentatively, D is TRBD1 (6 bases). The CDR3 contains 16 residues. V gave up 1 base and J gave up 0 bases, with 13 bases separating them. Germline V lookup: CDR1 SGHVS, CDR2 FNYEAQ.

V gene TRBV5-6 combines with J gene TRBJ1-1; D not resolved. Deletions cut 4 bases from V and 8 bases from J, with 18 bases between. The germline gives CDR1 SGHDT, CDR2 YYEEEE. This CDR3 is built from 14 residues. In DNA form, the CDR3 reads TGTGCCAGCAGCCCCCCGAGGGCTTCCGCCGAAGCTTTCTTT. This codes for CASSPPRASAEAFF.

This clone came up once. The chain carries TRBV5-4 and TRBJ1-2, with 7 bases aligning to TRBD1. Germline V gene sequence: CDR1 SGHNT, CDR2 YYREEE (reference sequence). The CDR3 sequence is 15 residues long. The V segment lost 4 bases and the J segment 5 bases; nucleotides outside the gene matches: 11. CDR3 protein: CASSKAGAGGYGYTF. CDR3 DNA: TGTGCCAGCAGCAAGGCTGGGGCAGGGGGTTATGGCTACACCTTC.

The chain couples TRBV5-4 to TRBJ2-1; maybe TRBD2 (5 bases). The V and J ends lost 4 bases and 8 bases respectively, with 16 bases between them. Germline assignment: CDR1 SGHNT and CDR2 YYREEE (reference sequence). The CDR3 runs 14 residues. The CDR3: CASSPSTGSHEQFF. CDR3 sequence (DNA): TGTGCCAGCAGCCCTTCCACGGGGTCCCATGAGCAGTTCTTC.

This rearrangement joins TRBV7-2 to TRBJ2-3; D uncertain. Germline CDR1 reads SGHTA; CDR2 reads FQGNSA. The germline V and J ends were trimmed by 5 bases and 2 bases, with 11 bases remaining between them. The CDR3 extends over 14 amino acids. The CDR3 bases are TGTGCCAGCAGCCCCTTCGCGGTCACAGATACGCAGTATTTT. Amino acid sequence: CASSPFAVTDTQYF.

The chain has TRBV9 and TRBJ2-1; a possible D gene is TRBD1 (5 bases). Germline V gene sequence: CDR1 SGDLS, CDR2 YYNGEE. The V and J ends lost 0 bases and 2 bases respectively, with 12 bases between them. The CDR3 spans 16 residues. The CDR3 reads CASSVDRQPPYNEQFF. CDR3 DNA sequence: TGTGCCAGCAGCGTAGACAGACAGCCCCCCTACAATGAGCAGTTCTTC.